A selection of T cell receptor beta chains follows, all from one sample in a study of blood T cells in healthy people across ages. In TCRdb, the 5' RACE reads were re-called with MiXCR into one record per CDR3 protein. The sample gives about 1.1 million distinct CDR3 sequences, 35% to 40% of which show up once; less than 15% is in the top ten. The specimen was blood. The receptors here all came from a man aged 18 to 30 in good health. Each CDR3 is given with its conserved first and last residue. D genes are given only for firm matches. Clone size is not always given. Where it is, it says once, few, many or a class for expanded clones.

TRBV10-2,.,TRBD2,TRBJ2-1,TGCGCCAGCAGTGAGCCAGGACTAGCGGGGGCCGAGCAGTTCTTC,CASSEPGLAGAEQFF
TRBV13,.,.,TRBJ1-3,TGTGCCAGCAGCGCCACGACAGGAAACACCATATATTTT,CASSATTGNTIYF
TRBV4-1,.,.,TRBJ2-1,TGCGCCAGCAGCCAAGAAGAAGTAAACCCGATCCGTGAGCAGTTCTTC,CASSQEEVNPIREQFF
TRBV7-3,.,TRBD1,TRBJ2-2,TGTGCCAGCAGCCCGCAACAGGGGTCCGGCGGGGAGCTGTTTTTT,CASSPQQGSGGELFF
TRBV5-6,few,TRBD2,TRBJ2-3,TGTGCCAGCAGCTATGACAGATCTTCACTAGCGGGCTCCACAGATACGCAGTATTTT,CASSYDRSSLAGSTDTQYF
TRBV20-1,once,.,TRBJ2-3,TGCAGTGTTCCCAAAACAGATACGCAGTATTTT,CSVPKTDTQYF
TRBV27,few,.,TRBJ1-5,TGTGCCAGCAGTACCTCAGGGTTTCCTCAGCCCCAGCATTTT,CASSTSGFPQPQHF
TRBV29-1,many,.,TRBJ1-2,TGCAGCGTTGAAGGCAGTACGCGCGGCTACACCTTC,CSVEGSTRGYTF
TRBV27,.,.,TRBJ1-1,TGTGCCAGCAGCCCTAACCCCTGGATGAACACTGAAGCTTTCTTT,CASSPNPWMNTEAFF
TRBV4-2,few,TRBD1,TRBJ1-2,TGTGCCAGCAGCCATGGGACAGGGGTCTATGGCTACACCTTC,CASSHGTGVYGYTF
TRBV3-1,.,.,TRBJ1-1,TGTGCCAGCAGGGGGACGGGACGGCCACTCGCTGAAGCTTTCTTT,CASRGTGRPLAEAFF
TRBV10-3,.,TRBD1,TRBJ2-1,TGTGCCAGCAGTGACAGGGGGCAGGGTGAGCAGTTCTTC,CASSDRGQGEQFF
TRBV6-2/TRBV6-3,.,.,TRBJ2-3,TGTGCCAGCAGCCAACTCTCTCCCCCCGATACGCAGTATTTT,CASSQLSPPDTQYF
TRBV3-1,.,.,TRBJ1-2,TGTGCCAGCAGCCAAGGCAATTCGGGGGCGGCTAACTATGGCTACACCTTC,CASSQGNSGAANYGYTF
TRBV7-2,.,.,TRBJ1-1,TGTGCCAGCAGCTTAGAGGGGCAATACACTGAAGCTTTCTTT,CASSLEGQYTEAFF
TRBV11-1,.,TRBD1,TRBJ2-2,TGTGCCAGCAGACCTGACAGGGGGGCCACCGGGGAGCTGTTTTTT,CASRPDRGATGELFF
TRBV29-1,.,.,TRBJ1-1,TGCAGCGTAGACACAGCGAACACTGAAGCTTTGTTT,CSVDTANTEALF
TRBV29-1,.,.,TRBJ1-1,TGCAGCGTTGCCACCAGGTTCCAAGTAAGGAACACTGAAGCTTTCTTT,CSVATRFQVRNTEAFF
TRBV20-1,.,TRBD1,TRBJ1-1,TGCAGTGCCAAAGACAGGGCGATGTTAATTAACACTGAAGCTTTCTTT,CSAKDRAMLINTEAFF
TRBV6-1,.,TRBD2,TRBJ2-3,TGTGCCAGCAGTGGGGGGACTAGCCGGGAAACAGATACGCAGTATTTT,CASSGGTSRETDTQYF
TRBV7-2,.,.,TRBJ1-2,TGTGCCAGCAGCCTCCGCGGCTATAGCTACACCTTC,CASSLRGYSYTF
TRBV7-6,.,.,TRBJ2-7,TGTGCCAGCAGCCACTCACCAGGATACGAGCAGTACTTC,CASSHSPGYEQYF
TRBV7-3,.,.,TRBJ2-6,TGTGCCAGCAGCTCCACCCTTGGGAGGCAGACCTATACCTCTGGGGCCAACGTCCTGACTTTC,CASSSTLGRQTYTSGANVLTF
TRBV20-1,few,.,TRBJ1-1,TGCAGTGCTAGAGTGGGGGCGGCGAACACTGAAGCTTTCTTT,CSARVGAANTEAFF
TRBV7-9,.,TRBD1,TRBJ1-5,TGTGCCAGCAGCTTCTACGCAGGGGGTGATTCATGGGATCAGCCCCAGCATTTT,CASSFYAGGDSWDQPQHF
TRBV30,.,.,TRBJ2-1,TGTGCCTGGAGTACCAGGGAGCAGCACAATGAGCAGTTCTTC,CAWSTREQHNEQFF
TRBV15,.,.,TRBJ2-5,TGTGCCACCAGCAGTGGGACGGGAACCTACGGGCAGTACTTC,CATSSGTGTYGQYF
TRBV7-2,.,.,TRBJ1-2,TGTGCCAGCAGCTTAATGGGAGGACAGACAAACTACGGCTACACCTTC,CASSLMGGQTNYGYTF
TRBV10-3,few,TRBD1,TRBJ1-1,TGTGCCAGCGAACAGGGGGGGATCACTGAAGCTTTCTTT,CASEQGGITEAFF
TRBV12-3/TRBV12-4,.,TRBD1,TRBJ1-3,TGTGCCAGCAGTTTGACAGGGATAAGCTCTGGAAACACCATATATTTT,CASSLTGISSGNTIYF
TRBV28,.,.,TRBJ1-2,TGTGCCAGCAGTTTTTCCCAGAACTATGGCTACACCTTC,CASSFSQNYGYTF
TRBV3-1,few,TRBD2,TRBJ2-5,TGTGCCAGCAGCCAAGTCGCGGGGGAAGAGACCCAGTACTTC,CASSQVAGEETQYF
TRBV20-1,few,TRBD1,TRBJ1-1,TGCAGTGCTTACGACAGGGGGAACACTGAAGCTTTCTTT,CSAYDRGNTEAFF
TRBV3-1,few,.,TRBJ1-4,TGTGCCAGCAGCCCAAGGGGGATTGGAAATGAAAAACTGTTTTTT,CASSPRGIGNEKLFF
TRBV4-2,.,.,TRBJ1-1,TGTGCCAGCAGCCACCAAGGTAGGGGCGAAAGAACTGAAGCTTTCTTT,CASSHQGRGERTEAFF
TRBV29-1,.,TRBD2,TRBJ2-3,TGCAGCGTTGTAGCGGGCACGGCCCTCACAGATACGCAGTATTTT,CSVVAGTALTDTQYF
TRBV28,.,.,TRBJ2-2,TGTGCCAGCAGTTCAAGTGACGGGGAGCTGTTTTTT,CASSSSDGELFF